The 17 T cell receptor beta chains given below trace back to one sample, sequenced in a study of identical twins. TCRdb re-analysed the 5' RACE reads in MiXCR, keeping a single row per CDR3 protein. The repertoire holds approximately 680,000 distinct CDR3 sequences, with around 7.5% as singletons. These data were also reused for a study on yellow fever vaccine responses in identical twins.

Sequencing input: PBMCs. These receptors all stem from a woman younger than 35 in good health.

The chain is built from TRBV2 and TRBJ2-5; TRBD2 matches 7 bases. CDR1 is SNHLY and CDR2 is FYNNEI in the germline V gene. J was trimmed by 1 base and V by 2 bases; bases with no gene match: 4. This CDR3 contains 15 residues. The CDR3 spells CASSESSSGQETQYF. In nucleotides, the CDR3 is TGTGCCAGCAGTGAATCTTCTAGCGGCCAAGAGACCCAGTACTTC.

For the CDR3, the DNA is TGTGCCAGCAGTTCGTGGGGGACAGGGGCTTTGTCTGGAAACACCATATATTTT. It codes for CASSSWGTGALSGNTIYF. J is TRBJ1-3 and V is TRBV28; 10 nucleotides agree with TRBD1. CDR1 and CDR2 (germline): MDHEN, SYDVKM. CDR3 length equals 18 residues. V was clipped by 4 bases and J by 1 base; unmatched bases: 10.

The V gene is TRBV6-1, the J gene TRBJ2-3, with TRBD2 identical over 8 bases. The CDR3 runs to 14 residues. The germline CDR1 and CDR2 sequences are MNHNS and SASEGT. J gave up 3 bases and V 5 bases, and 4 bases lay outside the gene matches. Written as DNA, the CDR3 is TGTGCCAGCAGTCGGGGGGGTAGGACAGATACGCAGTATTTT. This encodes CASSRGGRTDTQYF.

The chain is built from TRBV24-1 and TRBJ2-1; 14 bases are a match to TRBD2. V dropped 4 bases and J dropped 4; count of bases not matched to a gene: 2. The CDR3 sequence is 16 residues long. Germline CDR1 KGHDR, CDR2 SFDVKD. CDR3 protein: CATSETSGGVYNEQFF. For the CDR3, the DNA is TGTGCCACCAGTGAGACTAGCGGGGGGGTATACAATGAGCAGTTCTTC.

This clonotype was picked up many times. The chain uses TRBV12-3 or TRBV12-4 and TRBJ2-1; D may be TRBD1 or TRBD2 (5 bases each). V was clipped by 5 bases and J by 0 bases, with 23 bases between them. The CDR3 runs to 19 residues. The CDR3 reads CASSPPWGRRPSSYNEQFF. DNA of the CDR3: TGTGCCAGCAGTCCTCCCTGGGGACGACGGCCCTCCTCCTACAATGAGCAGTTCTTC.

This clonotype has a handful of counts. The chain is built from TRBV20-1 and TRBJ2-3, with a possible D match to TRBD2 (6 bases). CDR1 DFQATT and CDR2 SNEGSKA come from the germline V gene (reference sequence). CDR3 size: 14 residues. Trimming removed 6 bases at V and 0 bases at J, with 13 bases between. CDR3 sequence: CSATSFPSTDTQYF. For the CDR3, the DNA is TGCAGTGCAACTAGCTTCCCCAGCACAGATACGCAGTATTTT.

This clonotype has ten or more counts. The CDR3 reads CASSFGTSGRRSGANVLTF. The CDR3 DNA reads TGCGCCAGCAGCTTTGGGACTAGCGGGAGGAGGTCTGGGGCCAACGTCCTGACTTTC. The chain links TRBV5-1 to TRBJ2-6; 15 nucleotides match TRBD2. This CDR3 is built from 19 residues. V lost 2 bases to trimming and J lost 1 base; unmatched junction nucleotides: 4. In germline, CDR1 is SGHRS, CDR2 YFSETQ.

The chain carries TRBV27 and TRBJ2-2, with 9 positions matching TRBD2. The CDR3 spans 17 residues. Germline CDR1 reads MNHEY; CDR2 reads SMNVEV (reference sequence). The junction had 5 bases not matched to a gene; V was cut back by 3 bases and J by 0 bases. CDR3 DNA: TGTGCCAGCAGTTTTATTGGCGGGAGGGCGAACACCGGGGAGCTGTTTTTT. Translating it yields CASSFIGGRANTGELFF.

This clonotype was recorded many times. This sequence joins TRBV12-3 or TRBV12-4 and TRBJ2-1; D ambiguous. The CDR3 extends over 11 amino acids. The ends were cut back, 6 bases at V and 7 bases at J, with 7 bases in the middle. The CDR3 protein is CASRKQNEQFF. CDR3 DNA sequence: TGTGCCAGCAGAAAGCAGAATGAGCAGTTCTTC.

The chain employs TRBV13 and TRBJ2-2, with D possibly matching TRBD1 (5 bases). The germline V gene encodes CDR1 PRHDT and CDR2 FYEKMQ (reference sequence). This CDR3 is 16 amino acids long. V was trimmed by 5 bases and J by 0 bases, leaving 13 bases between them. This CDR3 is CASSRDSSANTGELFF. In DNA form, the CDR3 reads TGTGCCAGCAGCCGTGACAGCAGCGCGAACACCGGGGAGCTGTTTTTT.

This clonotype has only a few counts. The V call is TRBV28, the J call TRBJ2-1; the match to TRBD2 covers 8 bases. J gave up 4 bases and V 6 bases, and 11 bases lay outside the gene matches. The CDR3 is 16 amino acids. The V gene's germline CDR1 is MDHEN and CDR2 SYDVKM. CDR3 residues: CASSTLAGGTYNEQFF. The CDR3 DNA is TGTGCCAGCAGCACTTTGGCGGGGGGCACATACAATGAGCAGTTCTTC.

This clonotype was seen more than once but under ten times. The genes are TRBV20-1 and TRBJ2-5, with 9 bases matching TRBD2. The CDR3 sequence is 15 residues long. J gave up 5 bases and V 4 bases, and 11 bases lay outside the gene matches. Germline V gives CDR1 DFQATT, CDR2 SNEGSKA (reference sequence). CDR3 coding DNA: TGCAGTGCTACTATCCTAGCGGGGCCGGAGGAGACCCAGTACTTC. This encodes CSATILAGPEETQYF.

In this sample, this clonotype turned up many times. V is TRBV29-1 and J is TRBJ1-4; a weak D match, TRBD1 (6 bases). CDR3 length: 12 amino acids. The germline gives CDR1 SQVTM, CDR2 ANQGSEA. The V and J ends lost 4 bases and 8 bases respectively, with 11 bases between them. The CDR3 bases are TGCAGCGTTGCAGGGGAGGGCGAAAAACTGTTTTTT. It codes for CSVAGEGEKLFF. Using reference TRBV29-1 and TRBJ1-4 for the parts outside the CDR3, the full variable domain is SAVISQKPSRDICQRGTSLTIQCQVDSQVTMMFWYRQQPGQSLTLIATANQGSEATYESGFVIDKFPISRPNLTFSTLTVSNMSPEDSSIYLCSVAGEGEKLFFGSGTQLSVL.

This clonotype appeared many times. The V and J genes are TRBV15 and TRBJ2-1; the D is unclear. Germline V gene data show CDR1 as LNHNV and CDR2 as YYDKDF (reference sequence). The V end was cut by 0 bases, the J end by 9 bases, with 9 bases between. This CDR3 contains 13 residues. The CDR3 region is CATSRDQRSEQFF. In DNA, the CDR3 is TGTGCCACCAGCAGAGATCAACGTAGTGAGCAGTTCTTC.

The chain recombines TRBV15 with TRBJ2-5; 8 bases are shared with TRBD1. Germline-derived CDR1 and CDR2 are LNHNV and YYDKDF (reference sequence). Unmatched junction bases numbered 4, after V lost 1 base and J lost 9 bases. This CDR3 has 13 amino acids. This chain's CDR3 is CATSRASTGAQYF. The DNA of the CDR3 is TGTGCCACCAGCAGAGCTTCGACAGGGGCCCAGTACTTC.

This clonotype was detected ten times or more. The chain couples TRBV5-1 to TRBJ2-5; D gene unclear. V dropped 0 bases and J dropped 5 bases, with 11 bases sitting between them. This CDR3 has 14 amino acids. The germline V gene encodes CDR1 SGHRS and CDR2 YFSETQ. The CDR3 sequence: CASSLVTGLETQYF. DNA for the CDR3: TGCGCCAGCAGCTTGGTTACCGGGTTGGAGACCCAGTACTTC.

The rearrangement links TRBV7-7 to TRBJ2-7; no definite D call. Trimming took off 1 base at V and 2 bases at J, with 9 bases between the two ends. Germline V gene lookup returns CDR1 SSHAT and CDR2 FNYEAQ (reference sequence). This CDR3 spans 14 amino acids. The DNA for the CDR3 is TGTGCCAGCAGCTTAGAGGTGGTAACCTACGAGCAGTACGTC. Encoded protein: CASSLEVVTYEQYV.